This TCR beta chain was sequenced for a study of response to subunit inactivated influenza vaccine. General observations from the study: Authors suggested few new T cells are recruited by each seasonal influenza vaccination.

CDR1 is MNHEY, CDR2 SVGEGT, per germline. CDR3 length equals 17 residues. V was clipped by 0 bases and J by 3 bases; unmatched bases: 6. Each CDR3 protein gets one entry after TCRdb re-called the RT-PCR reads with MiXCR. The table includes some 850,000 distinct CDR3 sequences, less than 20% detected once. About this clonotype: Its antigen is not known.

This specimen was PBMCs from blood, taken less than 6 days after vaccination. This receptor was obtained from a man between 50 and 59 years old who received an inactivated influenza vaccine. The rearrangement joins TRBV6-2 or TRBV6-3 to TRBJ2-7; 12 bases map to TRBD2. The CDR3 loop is CASSYSRMTSGGYEQYF. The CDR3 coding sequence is TGTGCCAGCAGTTACTCGAGAATGACTAGCGGGGGCTACGAGCAGTACTTC.